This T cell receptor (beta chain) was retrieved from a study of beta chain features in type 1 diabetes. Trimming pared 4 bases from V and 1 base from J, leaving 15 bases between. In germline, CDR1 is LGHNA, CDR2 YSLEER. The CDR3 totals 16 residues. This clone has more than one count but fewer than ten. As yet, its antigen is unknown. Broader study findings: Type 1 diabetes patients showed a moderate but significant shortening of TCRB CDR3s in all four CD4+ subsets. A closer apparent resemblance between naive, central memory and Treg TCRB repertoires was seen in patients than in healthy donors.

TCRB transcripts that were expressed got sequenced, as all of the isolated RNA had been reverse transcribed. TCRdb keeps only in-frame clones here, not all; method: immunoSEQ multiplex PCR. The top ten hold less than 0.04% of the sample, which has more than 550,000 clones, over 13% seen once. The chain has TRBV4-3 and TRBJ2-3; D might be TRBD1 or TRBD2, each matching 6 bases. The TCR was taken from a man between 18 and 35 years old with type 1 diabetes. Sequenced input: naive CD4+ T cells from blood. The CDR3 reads CASSLSGAGRTDTQYF. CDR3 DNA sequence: TGCGCCAGCAGCCTCTCGGGGGCAGGTCGCACAGATACGCAGTATTTT.